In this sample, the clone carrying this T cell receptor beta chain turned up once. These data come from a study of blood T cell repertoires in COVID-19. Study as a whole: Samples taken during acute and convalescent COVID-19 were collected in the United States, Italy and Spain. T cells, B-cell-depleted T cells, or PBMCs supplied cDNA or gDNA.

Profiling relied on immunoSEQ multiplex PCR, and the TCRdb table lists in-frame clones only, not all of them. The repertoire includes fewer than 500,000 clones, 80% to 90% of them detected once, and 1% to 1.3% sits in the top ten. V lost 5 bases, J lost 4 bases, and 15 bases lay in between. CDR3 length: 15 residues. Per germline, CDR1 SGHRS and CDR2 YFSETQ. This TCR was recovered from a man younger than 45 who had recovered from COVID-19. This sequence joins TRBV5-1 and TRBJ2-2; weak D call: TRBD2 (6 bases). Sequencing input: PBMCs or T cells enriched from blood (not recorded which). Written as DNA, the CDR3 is TGCGCCAGCAGTGTCCTAGCGTCTAGCACCGGGGAGCTGTTTTTT. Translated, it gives CASSVLASSTGELFF.